Listed here are 4 T cell receptor beta chains from one sample, sequenced in a study of response to subunit inactivated influenza vaccine. Each CDR3 protein is one row after TCRdb ran MiXCR on the RT-PCR reads. The profile shows about 500,000 distinct CDR3 sequences, approximately 15% of them singletons. The starting material was CD4+ T cells sorted from PBMCs, obtained around 25 months after vaccination. The receptor source for this set is a man in his fifties or sixties who received an inactivated influenza vaccine.

This clonotype appeared a few times. This rearrangement joins TRBV29-1 to TRBJ1-1, with D possibly TRBD1 on 6 matching bases. The CDR3 is 13 residues long. Per the germline V gene, CDR1 is SQVTM and CDR2 is ANQGSEA. With 4 bases removed from V and 5 bases from J, the gap between germline ends came to 14 bases. CDR3 in DNA: TGCAGCGTTGTGCCTAGACAGGCGACTGAAGCTTTCTTT. Translated, it gives CSVVPRQATEAFF.

This clonotype was counted many times. V usage is TRBV9 and J usage is TRBJ2-1, with D possibly being TRBD1 or TRBD2 (5 bases each). Trimming stripped 4 bases from V and 8 bases from J, with 16 bases between. CDR3 length: 14 amino acids. Per the germline V gene, CDR1 is SGDLS and CDR2 is YYNGEE. The CDR3 nucleotides are TGTGCCAGCAGCCCCACAAGAGTGGGGGATGAGCAGTTCTTC. Its translation: CASSPTRVGDEQFF.

This clonotype appeared a few times. For the CDR3, the DNA is TGCGCCAGCAGCTTCACGACAAACACTGAAGCTTTCTTT. This encodes CASSFTTNTEAFF. The chain uses TRBV5-1 and TRBJ1-1; D not certain. The CDR3 loop spans 13 amino acids. Germline assignment: CDR1 SGHRS and CDR2 YFSETQ. V lost 2 bases to trimming and J lost 2 bases, with 7 bases between them.

This clonotype was observed a few times. This chain connects TRBV5-1 to TRBJ2-3; D may be TRBD2 (6 bases). V lost 5 bases and J 0 bases, leaving 28 bases between the germline ends. This CDR3 has 20 residues. Germline V gene data show CDR1 as SGHRS and CDR2 as YFSETQ. The CDR3 bases are TGCGCCAGCAGTAATCCCGGGAGTCGCGAAACAATTTTAAGCACAGATACGCAGTATTTT. Translation gives CASSNPGSRETILSTDTQYF.